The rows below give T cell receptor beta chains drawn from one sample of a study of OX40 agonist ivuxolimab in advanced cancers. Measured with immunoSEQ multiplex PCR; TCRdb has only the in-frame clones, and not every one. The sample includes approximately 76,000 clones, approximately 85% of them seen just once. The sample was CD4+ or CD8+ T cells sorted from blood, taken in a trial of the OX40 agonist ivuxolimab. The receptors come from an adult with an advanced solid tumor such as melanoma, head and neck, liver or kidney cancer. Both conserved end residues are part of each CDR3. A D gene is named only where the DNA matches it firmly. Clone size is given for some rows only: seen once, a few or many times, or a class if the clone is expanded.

DNA: TGTGCTAGTGGTGCGTATAATACGCAGTATTTT
CDR3: CASGAYNTQYF
J: TRBJ2-3
length: 11
D: .
V: TRBV12-5
size: .

DNA: TGTGCCAGCTCACGCGGAACAGGGCACACTGAAGCTTTCTTT
CDR3: CASSRGTGHTEAFF
J: TRBJ1-1
length: 14
D: .
V: TRBV18
size: .

DNA: TGTGCCAGCAGCGCGTGGGACGGGAAAGAGACCCAGTACTTC
CDR3: CASSAWDGKETQYF
J: TRBJ2-5
length: 14
D: .
V: TRBV7-9
size: .

DNA: TGTGCCAGCAGCGTAGGGGGTCAGGGTAAGAGGACCCAGTACTTC
CDR3: CASSVGGQGKRTQYF
J: TRBJ2-5
length: 15
D: .
V: TRBV9
size: .

DNA: TGCGCCAGCAGCTCAGGGTCCGTCTCCTACGAGCAGTACTTC
CDR3: CASSSGSVSYEQYF
J: TRBJ2-7
length: 14
D: .
V: TRBV5-1
size: .

DNA: TGTGCCAGCAGCCAGAGCAGGATGAGGAGCTCCTACGAGCAGTACTTC
CDR3: CASSQSRMRSSYEQYF
J: TRBJ2-7
length: 16
D: .
V: TRBV7-2
size: .

DNA: TGCGCCAGCAGCCCCCGGGCAGGGGTACAGGGCGAGCAGTACTTC
CDR3: CASSPRAGVQGEQYF
J: TRBJ2-7
length: 15
D: .
V: TRBV23-1
size: .

DNA: TGTGCCAGCAGCCCGGACAGGGGGCATGGGACTGAAGCTTTCTTT
CDR3: CASSPDRGHGTEAFF
J: TRBJ1-1
length: 15
D: TRBD1
V: TRBV11-3
size: few

DNA: TGCGCCAGCAGCCAAGAGGGGACACATTCCTACGAGCAGTACTTC
CDR3: CASSQEGTHSYEQYF
J: TRBJ2-7
length: 15
D: .
V: TRBV4-1
size: .

DNA: TGCGCCAGCAGCCAAGAGCATAAGCGGGCCTCCTACGAGCAGTACTTC
CDR3: CASSQEHKRASYEQYF
J: TRBJ2-7
length: 16
D: .
V: TRBV4-1
size: .

DNA: TGTGCCAGCAGCAGAGGGACTAGCGGGAGGGACCAAGAGACCCAGTACTTC
CDR3: CASSRGTSGRDQETQYF
J: TRBJ2-5
length: 17
D: .
V: TRBV21-1
size: .

DNA: TGTGCCAGCAGCCCTATAAAGACCAGCCAAGAGACCCAGTACTTC
CDR3: CASSPIKTSQETQYF
J: TRBJ2-5
length: 15
D: .
V: TRBV11-2
size: once

DNA: TGTGCCAGTCGGGAGGGGGCTAGAGGCTACACCTTC
CDR3: CASREGARGYTF
J: TRBJ1-2
length: 12
D: TRBD1
V: TRBV2
size: .

DNA: TGTGCCAGCAGCCCAACCTGGAGGGGGTTCTACGCCTACGAGCAGTACTTC
CDR3: CASSPTWRGFYAYEQYF
J: TRBJ2-7
length: 17
D: .
V: TRBV21-1
size: .

DNA: TGCGCCAGCAGCTTGGGACAGGAATACAATGAGCAGTTCTTC
CDR3: CASSLGQEYNEQFF
J: TRBJ2-1
length: 14
D: .
V: TRBV5-1
size: .

DNA: TGTGCCAGCTCACCACCGGAAGGGGTGAGCGCCTACAATGAGCAGTTCTTC
CDR3: CASSPPEGVSAYNEQFF
J: TRBJ2-1
length: 17
D: .
V: TRBV18
size: .

DNA: TGTGCCAGCAGTCCGGACAGGGTTCATCAGCCCCAGCATTTT
CDR3: CASSPDRVHQPQHF
J: TRBJ1-5
length: 14
D: TRBD1
V: TRBV27
size: .

DNA: TGTGCCAGCTGGGAGAACTCCTACGAGCAGTACTTC
CDR3: CASWENSYEQYF
J: TRBJ2-7
length: 12
D: .
V: TRBV27
size: .

DNA: TGTGCCAGTAGTTACCGACAGGGTTCCTACGAGCAGTACTTC
CDR3: CASSYRQGSYEQYF
J: TRBJ2-7
length: 14
D: TRBD1
V: TRBV19
size: .

DNA: TGCGCCAGCAGCCAAGGGGGAGGGACGGGGTCCTACGAGCAGTACTTC
CDR3: CASSQGGGTGSYEQYF
J: TRBJ2-7
length: 16
D: TRBD2
V: TRBV4-3
size: .

DNA: TGCGCCAGCAGTGGAAGCGGGGGCTCCTACGAGCAGTACTTC
CDR3: CASSGSGGSYEQYF
J: TRBJ2-7
length: 14
D: TRBD2
V: TRBV10-1
size: once

DNA: TGTGCCAGCAGCGCTTTACAGGGGACCTCCTACGAGCAGTACTTC
CDR3: CASSALQGTSYEQYF
J: TRBJ2-7
length: 15
D: TRBD1
V: TRBV5-6
size: .

DNA: TGTGCCAGCAGCGTAGACGGGGGGCGGCAGTACGAGCAGTACTTC
CDR3: CASSVDGGRQYEQYF
J: TRBJ2-7
length: 15
D: .
V: TRBV9
size: .

DNA: TGTGCCAGCAGCTCCAAAAGCGGGGGTTTCTACGAGCAGTACTTC
CDR3: CASSSKSGGFYEQYF
J: TRBJ2-7
length: 15
D: TRBD2
V: TRBV6-4
size: .

DNA: TGTGCCAGCAGTTCACCCCGGACATTCCTAGCCAAAAACATTCAGTACTTC
CDR3: CASSSPRTFLAKNIQYF
J: TRBJ2-4
length: 17
D: .
V: TRBV28
size: .

DNA: TGCGCCAGCAGAAGGGGGGGACTAGTAAGCACCGGGGAGCTGTTTTTT
CDR3: CASRRGGLVSTGELFF
J: TRBJ2-2
length: 16
D: TRBD2
V: TRBV5-1
size: .

DNA: TGTGCCAGCAGTTCCCTTCAGGGGGACCCCGTTTATTCGCAGTATTTT
CDR3: CASSSLQGDPVYSQYF
J: TRBJ2-3
length: 16
D: TRBD1
V: TRBV6-5
size: .

DNA: TGCGCCAGCAGTCAATCGCGGGACCTAATCCCCCAGGGACCAACGTACCCCCGGCCCCAGCATTTT
CDR3: CASSQSRDLIPQGPTYPRPQHF
J: TRBJ1-5
length: 22
D: .
V: TRBV23-1
size: .

DNA: TGTGCCAGCAGCTTAGGCCGGTCCAACACCGGGGAGCTGTTTTTT
CDR3: CASSLGRSNTGELFF
J: TRBJ2-2
length: 15
D: .
V: TRBV5-4
size: .

DNA: TGCAGTGCTAGTGGTACCTACGAGCAGTACTTC
CDR3: CSASGTYEQYF
J: TRBJ2-7
length: 11
D: .
V: TRBV20-1
size: .

DNA: TGTGCCAGCAGCTTGGAGACAGGGACGGGGACCGGGGAGCTGTTTTTT
CDR3: CASSLETGTGTGELFF
J: TRBJ2-2
length: 16
D: TRBD1
V: TRBV7-9
size: .

DNA: TGTGCCAGCAGCTTAGGACTAGCCCCCACAGATACGCAGTATTTT
CDR3: CASSLGLAPTDTQYF
J: TRBJ2-3
length: 15
D: TRBD2
V: TRBV7-2
size: .

DNA: TGTGCCTGGACCGGGGCAGGGCGCAATGAGCAGTTCTTC
CDR3: CAWTGAGRNEQFF
J: TRBJ2-1
length: 13
D: .
V: TRBV30
size: .

DNA: TGTGCCAGCAGCTTATCGAATGAGCAGTTCTTC
CDR3: CASSLSNEQFF
J: TRBJ2-1
length: 11
D: .
V: TRBV7-2
size: few

DNA: TGTGCCAGCAGCCAAGCCGGGCTAGCGTCAGGAGAGACCCAGTACTTC
CDR3: CASSQAGLASGETQYF
J: TRBJ2-5
length: 16
D: .
V: TRBV4-2
size: .

DNA: TGTGCCAGCAGTCGGGGGGACAGGTACGAGCAGTACTTC
CDR3: CASSRGDRYEQYF
J: TRBJ2-7
length: 13
D: .
V: TRBV6-6
size: .

DNA: TGTGCCAGCAGCCGGATTGGGGGGGGCGGTGCAGATACGCAGTATTTT
CDR3: CASSRIGGGGADTQYF
J: TRBJ2-3
length: 16
D: .
V: TRBV13
size: few

DNA: TGTGCCAGCAGGTCTCAGGGAAATTCACCCCTCCACTTT
CDR3: CASRSQGNSPLHF
J: TRBJ1-6
length: 13
D: .
V: TRBV6-6
size: .

DNA: TGTGCCAGCAGCCATCCGGGACAGGGGGACTATGGCTACACCTTC
CDR3: CASSHPGQGDYGYTF
J: TRBJ1-2
length: 15
D: TRBD1
V: TRBV14
size: .

DNA: TGTGCCAGCAGCTTAGTTGCGGGGGGGTTCTACGAGCAGTACTTC
CDR3: CASSLVAGGFYEQYF
J: TRBJ2-7
length: 15
D: TRBD2
V: TRBV7-2
size: .

DNA: TGTGCCAGCAGCTCCCAGGGACTAGCGGGGGGGTTGACCGGGGAGCTGTTTTTT
CDR3: CASSSQGLAGGLTGELFF
J: TRBJ2-2
length: 18
D: TRBD2
V: TRBV9
size: .

DNA: TGTGCCAGCAGCTTGGGTATGGGGAGGGGCGGCTACGAGCAGTACTTC
CDR3: CASSLGMGRGGYEQYF
J: TRBJ2-7
length: 16
D: TRBD2
V: TRBV5-4
size: .

DNA: TGTGCCAGCAGCCTTCCGGGGGGGGGCACAGATACGCAGTATTTT
CDR3: CASSLPGGGTDTQYF
J: TRBJ2-3
length: 15
D: TRBD2
V: TRBV9
size: .

DNA: TGCGCCAGCAGCTTGTGGAACTACGGGGGGGCCGTAGACCTAGATACGCAGTATTTT
CDR3: CASSLWNYGGAVDLDTQYF
J: TRBJ2-3
length: 19
D: TRBD2
V: TRBV5-1
size: .

DNA: TGTGCCAGCAGCTTATCACCGGGACAGGGATCCAATGAGCAGTTCTTC
CDR3: CASSLSPGQGSNEQFF
J: TRBJ2-1
length: 16
D: TRBD1
V: TRBV7-7
size: .

DNA: TGTGCCAGCTCACTACTAGCGGGGGAGGTAAATGAGCAGTTCTTC
CDR3: CASSLLAGEVNEQFF
J: TRBJ2-1
length: 15
D: TRBD2
V: TRBV18
size: few

DNA: TGTGCTAGTGGTTTGGCGGGGGGTCGGGGAGGTACGCAGTATTTT
CDR3: CASGLAGGRGGTQYF
J: TRBJ2-3
length: 15
D: TRBD2
V: TRBV12-5
size: .

DNA: TGCGCCAGCAGCCCCCCCGGGACAGCTATGTATGGCTACACCTTC
CDR3: CASSPPGTAMYGYTF
J: TRBJ1-2
length: 15
D: TRBD1
V: TRBV5-1
size: once

DNA: TGTGCCAGCAGCTTCGGGAACACTGAAGCTTTCTTT
CDR3: CASSFGNTEAFF
J: TRBJ1-1
length: 12
D: .
V: TRBV5-4
size: .

DNA: TGTGCCAGCAGCGACCAAGCGAGCGGCTACACCTTC
CDR3: CASSDQASGYTF
J: TRBJ1-2
length: 12
D: .
V: TRBV9
size: .

DNA: TGTGCCAGCAGCTACACCACCGGGACAGGGGGGTCCGAGCAGTACTTC
CDR3: CASSYTTGTGGSEQYF
J: TRBJ2-7
length: 16
D: TRBD1
V: TRBV27
size: .

DNA: TGTGCCAGCAGCCCCGGACAGGGGTCCTACAATGAGCAGTTCTTC
CDR3: CASSPGQGSYNEQFF
J: TRBJ2-1
length: 15
D: TRBD1
V: TRBV5-8
size: .